The source of this T cell receptor beta chain is a study of shared clonotypes between healthy human individuals. Genomic DNA (from each subset) was split evenly across several immunoSEQ plates. In the original analysis: In the immunoSEQ data, sequences were junction-only and lacked quality scores, so filtering differed. TCRdb's copy holds only in-frame clones and misses some; the assay was immunoSEQ multiplex PCR. The V and J calls and clone size were taken over from that table, and D and trimming were inferred from the DNA. The repertoire has about 1.1 million clones, about 72% of them found once; the top ten carry approximately 0.9%. The CDR3 consists of 14 residues. V was pared by 4 bases and J by 4 bases, with 12 bases between. Germline-derived CDR1 and CDR2 are SGHRS and YFSETQ.

The sequencing input was memory CD4+ T cells from PBMCs. This sample's subset: CD45RA-negative fraction. The V call is TRBV5-1, the J call TRBJ2-1; the D is unclear. This clonotype was sampled from a young man in good health. Some clones in this sample may be carry-over from other donors' samples. The CDR3 sequence is CASSADPKYNEQFF. Here the CDR3 DNA reads TGCGCCAGCAGCGCCGACCCGAAATACAATGAGCAGTTCTTC.